This T cell receptor (beta chain) stems from a study of neoadjuvant anti-PD-1 for oral cavity cancer. Whole-study context: Patients without progression received a fourth nivolumab dose around day 43, then surgical resection on days 50-56.

From germline, CDR1 is SGHRS and CDR2 YFSETQ. The CDR3 contains 15 residues. V shed 3 bases, J shed 6 bases, and the junction held 9 bases outside the gene matches. Time point in this sample: after neoadjuvant nivolumab, at surgical resection. In this sample, this clone turned up once. No antigen is known for it. Blood libraries mostly used about 0.5 ug genomic DNA, six replicates each. Only in-frame clones appear in the TCRdb table, and some are missing; sequencing was by immunoSEQ multiplex PCR. The table lists about 9,800 clones, roughly 62% of them singletons, with 4% to 4.5% in the top ten. Broader study findings: PBMC Gini-index clonality exceeded responders' in non-responders post-nivolumab. With a few patients per group, TCR findings need larger cohorts.

The source is a person aged 35-79 years with oral cavity squamous cell carcinoma. The sample here was PBMCs, taken after nivolumab (anti-PD-1) treatment. The genes are TRBV5-1 and TRBJ2-1, with 7 bases lining up with TRBD2. CDR3 nucleotide sequence: TGCGCCAGCAGCTCCATAGCGGGCCCTGGCAATGAGCAGTTCTTC. It yields the protein CASSSIAGPGNEQFF. The full variable domain, rest sourced from reference TRBV5-1 and TRBJ2-1, is KAGVTQTPRYLIKTRGQQVTLSCSPISGHRSVSWYQQTPGQGLQFLFEYFSETQRNKGNFPGRFSGRQFSNSRSEMNVSTLELGDSALYLCASSSIAGPGNEQFFGPGTRLTVL.